Detailed here is one TCR beta chain. A sample-barcoded 5' primer and a J-beta primer mix were used in a second PCR of roughly 7 to 11 cycles. Samples each returned at least 2.5 million CDR3-containing paired-end reads. Each CDR3 protein gets one entry after TCRdb re-called the 5' RACE reads with MiXCR. The sample lists 700,000 to 850,000 distinct CDR3 sequences, about 55% occurring once. This CDR3 has 12 amino acids. V was cut by 7 bases and J by 2 bases, with 6 bases left in between. Germline V lookup: CDR1 MDHEN, CDR2 SYDVKM. This specimen comes from a study of blood T cells in healthy people across ages.

V gene TRBV28 combines with J gene TRBJ1-5; unclear D gene. Sequencing used blood. This TCR came from a man older than 75 in good health. The CDR3 protein is CASTVGNQPQHF. DNA for the CDR3: TGTGCCAGCACAGTCGGCAATCAGCCCCAGCATTTT.